Reported below is one T cell receptor (beta chain). Its target is not known. These data come from a study of blood T cells in healthy people across ages. Germline values: CDR1 SQVTM, CDR2 ANQGSEA. This CDR3 has 13 amino acids. It was with a sample-barcoded 5' primer and a J-beta primer mix that a second PCR of about 6 to 12 cycles was run. The template-switch adaptor, which had 12 random nucleotides, put a tag on each cDNA molecule. TCRdb itself ran the 5' RACE reads through MiXCR, one entry per CDR3 protein. The sample holds around 800,000 distinct CDR3 sequences, less than 70% seen once. General study points: It was the long-lived donors that had more naive CD4+ cells and higher diversity than aged donors. Measured against age, TCR beta diversity per million T cells decreased in a roughly linear manner. The donors' CMV status was not determined, possibly confounding changes in expanded clonotypes.

The sequenced material came from blood. J is TRBJ2-7 and V is TRBV29-1, with 10 bases aligning to TRBD2. The receptor was derived from an elderly man in good health. The CDR3 DNA reads TGCATCCCGCACCGAGTAGCGGGAGGCGAGCAGTACTTC. The encoded protein is CIPHRVAGGEQYF.